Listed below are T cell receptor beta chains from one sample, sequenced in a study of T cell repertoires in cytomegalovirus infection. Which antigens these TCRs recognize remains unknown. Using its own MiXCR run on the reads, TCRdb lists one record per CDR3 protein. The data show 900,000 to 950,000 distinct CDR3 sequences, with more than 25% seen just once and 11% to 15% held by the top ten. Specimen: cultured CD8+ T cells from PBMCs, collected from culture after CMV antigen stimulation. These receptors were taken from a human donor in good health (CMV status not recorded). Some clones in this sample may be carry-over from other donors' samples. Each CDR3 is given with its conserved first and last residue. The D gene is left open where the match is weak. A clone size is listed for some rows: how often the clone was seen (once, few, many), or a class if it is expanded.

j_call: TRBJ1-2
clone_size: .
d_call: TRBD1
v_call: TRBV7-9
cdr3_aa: CASCLHSETGRNYGYTF
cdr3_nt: TGTGCCAGCTGCTTACATTCGGAGACAGGGCGAAACTATGGCTACACCTTC

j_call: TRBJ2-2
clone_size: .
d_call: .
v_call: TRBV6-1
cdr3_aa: CASSFNDPTGELFF
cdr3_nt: TGTGCCAGCAGTTTCAATGATCCCACCGGGGAGCTGTTTTTT

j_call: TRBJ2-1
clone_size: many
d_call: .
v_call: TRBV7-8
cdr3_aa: CASSLRQRDYNEQFF
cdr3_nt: TGTGCCAGCAGCTTACGCCAGAGGGATTACAATGAGCAGTTCTTC

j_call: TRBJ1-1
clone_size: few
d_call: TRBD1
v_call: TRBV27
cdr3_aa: CASRQRGTGTLEAFF
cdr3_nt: TGTGCCAGCAGACAACGCGGGACAGGGACACTTGAAGCTTTCTTT

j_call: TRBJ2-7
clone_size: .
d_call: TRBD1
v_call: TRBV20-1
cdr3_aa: CSARDMDRGYEQYF
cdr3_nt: TGCAGTGCTAGAGATATGGACAGGGGCTACGAGCAGTACTTC

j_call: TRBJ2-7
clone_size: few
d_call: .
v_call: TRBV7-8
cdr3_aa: CASSYSREAPSYEQYF
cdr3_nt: TGTGCCAGCAGCTACTCCCGGGAAGCCCCTTCCTACGAGCAGTACTTC

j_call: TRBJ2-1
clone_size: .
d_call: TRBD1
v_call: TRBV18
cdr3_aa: CASSPPAGRGQDEQFF
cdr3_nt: TGTGCCAGCTCACCACCAGCGGGCAGGGGGCAGGATGAGCAGTTCTTC

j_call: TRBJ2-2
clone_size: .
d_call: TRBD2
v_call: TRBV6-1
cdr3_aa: CASSPLGGGSAGELFF
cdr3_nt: TGTGCCAGCAGCCCCCTCGGCGGGGGGTCCGCCGGGGAGCTGTTTTTT

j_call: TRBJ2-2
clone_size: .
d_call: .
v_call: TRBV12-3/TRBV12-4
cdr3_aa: CASSFIVRGVTGELFF
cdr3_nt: TGTGCCAGCAGTTTCATCGTGAGGGGGGTAACCGGGGAGCTGTTTTTT

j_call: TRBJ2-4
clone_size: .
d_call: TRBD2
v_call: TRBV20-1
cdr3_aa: CSARDRLVAGGPFHIQYF
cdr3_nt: TGCAGTGCTAGAGATCGGTTGGTAGCGGGGGGGCCGTTTCACATTCAGTACTTC

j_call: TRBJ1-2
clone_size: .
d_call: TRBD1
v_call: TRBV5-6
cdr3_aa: CASSRTGQLNYGYTF
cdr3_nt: TGTGCCAGCAGCAGGACGGGACAGTTAAACTATGGCTACACCTTC

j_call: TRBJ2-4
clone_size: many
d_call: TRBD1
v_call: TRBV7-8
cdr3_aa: CASSSRQGVDKNIQYF
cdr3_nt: TGTGCCAGCAGCTCTCGACAGGGGGTGGACAAAAACATTCAGTACTTC

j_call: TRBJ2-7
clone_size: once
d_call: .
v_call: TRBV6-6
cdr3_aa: CASSYSVLGEQYF
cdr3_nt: TGTGCCAGCAGTTACTCGGTCTTAGGCGAGCAGTACTTC

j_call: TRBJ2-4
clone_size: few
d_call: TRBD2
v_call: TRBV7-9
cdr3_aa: CASSSKLAGGPVDIQYF
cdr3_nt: TGTGCCAGCAGCTCTAAACTAGCGGGGGGCCCGGTGGACATTCAGTACTTC

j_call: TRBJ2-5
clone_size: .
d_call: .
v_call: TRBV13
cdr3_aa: CASSPAPVRYQETQYF
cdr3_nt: TGTGCCAGCAGCCCGGCCCCCGTCAGATACCAAGAGACCCAGTACTTC

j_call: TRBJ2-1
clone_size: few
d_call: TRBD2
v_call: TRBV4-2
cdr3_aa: CASSQFGLAGGSEEQFF
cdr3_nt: TGTGCCAGCAGCCAGTTCGGACTAGCGGGGGGGTCAGAAGAGCAGTTCTTC

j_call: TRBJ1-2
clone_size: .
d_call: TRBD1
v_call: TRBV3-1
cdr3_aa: CASSLVTGGRGYGYTF
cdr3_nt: TGTGCCAGCAGCCTTGTAACAGGGGGCAGGGGCTATGGCTACACCTTC

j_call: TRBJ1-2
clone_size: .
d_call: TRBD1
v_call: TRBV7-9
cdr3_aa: CASSGPGEGAFGYTF
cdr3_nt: TGTGCCAGCAGCGGCCCGGGGGAGGGGGCTTTTGGCTACACCTTC

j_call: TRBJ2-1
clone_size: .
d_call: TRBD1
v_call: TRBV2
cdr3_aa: CASIEKGTASNEQFF
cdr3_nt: TGTGCCAGCATCGAAAAGGGGACAGCTAGCAATGAGCAGTTCTTC

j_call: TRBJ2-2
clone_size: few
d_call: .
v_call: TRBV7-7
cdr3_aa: CASSLLEFNTGELFF
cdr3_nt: TGTGCTAGCAGCTTACTAGAGTTCAACACCGGGGAGCTGTTTTTT

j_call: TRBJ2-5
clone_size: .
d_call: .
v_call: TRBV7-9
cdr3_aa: CASSTSPAGVQETQYF
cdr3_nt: TGTGCCAGCAGCACCAGTCCCGCCGGGGTTCAAGAGACCCAGTACTTC

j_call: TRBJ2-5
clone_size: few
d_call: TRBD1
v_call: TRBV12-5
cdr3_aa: CASGQGVSETQYF
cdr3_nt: TGTGCTAGTGGCCAGGGGGTTTCGGAGACCCAGTACTTC

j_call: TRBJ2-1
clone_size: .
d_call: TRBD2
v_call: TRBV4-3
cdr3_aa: CASSPGPLLAGGNYNEQFF
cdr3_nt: TGCGCCAGCAGCCCGGGACCTCTGCTAGCGGGGGGAAACTACAATGAGCAGTTCTTC

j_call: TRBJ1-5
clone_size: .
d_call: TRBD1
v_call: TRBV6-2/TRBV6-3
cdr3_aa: CASPENSTTTTPGQGASNQPQHF
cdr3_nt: TGTGCCAGCCCCGAGAACTCAACTACCACTACCCCGGGACAGGGGGCGAGCAATCAGCCCCAGCATTTT

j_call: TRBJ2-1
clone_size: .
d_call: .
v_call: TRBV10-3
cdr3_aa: CAISGAGNEQFF
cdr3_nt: TGTGCCATCAGTGGGGCGGGGAATGAGCAGTTCTTC

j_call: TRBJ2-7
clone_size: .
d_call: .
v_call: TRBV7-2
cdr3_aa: CASSSQLAGKYEQYF
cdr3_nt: TGTGCCAGCAGCTCACAACTGGCGGGGAAATACGAGCAGTACTTC

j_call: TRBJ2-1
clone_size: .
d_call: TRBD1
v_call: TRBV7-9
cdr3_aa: CASSSGQGWDNEQFF
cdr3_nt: TGTGCCAGCAGCTCGGGACAGGGTTGGGACAATGAGCAGTTCTTC

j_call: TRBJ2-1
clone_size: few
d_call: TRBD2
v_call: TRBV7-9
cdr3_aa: CASSPSREGLYNEQFF
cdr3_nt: TGTGCCAGCAGCCCCTCCCGGGAGGGACTTTACAATGAGCAGTTCTTC

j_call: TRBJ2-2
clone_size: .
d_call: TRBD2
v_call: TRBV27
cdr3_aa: CASSLSAGLHFGELFF
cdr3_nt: TGTGCCAGCAGTTTATCAGCGGGACTACACTTCGGGGAGCTGTTTTTT

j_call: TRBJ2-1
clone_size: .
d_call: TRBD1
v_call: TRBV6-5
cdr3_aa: CASSYSLVGGEDNEQFF
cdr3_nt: TGTGCCAGCAGTTACTCTCTCGTAGGGGGCGAGGACAATGAGCAGTTCTTC

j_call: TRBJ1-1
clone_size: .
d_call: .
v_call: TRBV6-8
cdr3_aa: CASTATPDSTEAFF
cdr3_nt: TGTGCCAGCACCGCTACTCCCGACAGCACTGAAGCTTTCTTT

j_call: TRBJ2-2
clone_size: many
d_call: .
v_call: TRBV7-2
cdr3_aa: CASSTGANTGELFF
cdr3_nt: TGTGCCAGCAGCACAGGCGCGAACACCGGGGAGCTGTTTTTT

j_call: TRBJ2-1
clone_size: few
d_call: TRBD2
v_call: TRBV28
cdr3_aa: CASSSLLAGVDNEQFF
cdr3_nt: TGTGCCAGCAGTTCCCTACTAGCGGGGGTCGACAATGAGCAGTTCTTC

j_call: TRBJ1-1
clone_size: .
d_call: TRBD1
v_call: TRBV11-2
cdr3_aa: CASSLARQGGAFF
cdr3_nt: TGTGCCAGCAGCTTAGCCAGACAGGGGGGAGCTTTCTTT

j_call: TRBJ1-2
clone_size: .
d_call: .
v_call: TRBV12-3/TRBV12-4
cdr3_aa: CASSFKVGFYGYTF
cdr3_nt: TGTGCCAGCAGTTTTAAGGTGGGATTCTATGGCTACACCTTC

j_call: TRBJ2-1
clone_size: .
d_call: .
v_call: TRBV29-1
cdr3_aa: CSVEDPRAPRAGSYNEQFF
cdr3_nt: TGCAGCGTTGAAGATCCCAGGGCTCCTAGAGCGGGCTCCTACAATGAGCAGTTCTTC

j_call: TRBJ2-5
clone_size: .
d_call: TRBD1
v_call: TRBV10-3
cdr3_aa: CAISGDLQGTQETQYF
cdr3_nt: TGTGCCATCAGTGGGGACCTACAGGGGACCCAAGAGACCCAGTACTTC

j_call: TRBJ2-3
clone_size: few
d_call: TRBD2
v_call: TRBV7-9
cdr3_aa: CASRPTSGETTDTQYF
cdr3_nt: TGTGCCAGCAGACCTACTAGCGGGGAGACCACAGATACGCAGTATTTT

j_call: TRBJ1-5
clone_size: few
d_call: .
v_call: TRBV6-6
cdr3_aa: CASSYLDSNQPQHF
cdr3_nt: TGTGCCAGCAGTTACTTAGATAGCAATCAGCCCCAGCATTTT

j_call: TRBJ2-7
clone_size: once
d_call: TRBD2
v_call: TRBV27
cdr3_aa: CASSFSGEAYEQYF
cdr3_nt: TGTGCCAGCAGTTTTAGCGGGGAAGCCTACGAGCAGTACTTC

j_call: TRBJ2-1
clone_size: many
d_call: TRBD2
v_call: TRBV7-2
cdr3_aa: CASFGGGSYNEQFF
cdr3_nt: TGTGCCAGCTTTGGGGGGGGATCCTACAATGAGCAGTTCTTC

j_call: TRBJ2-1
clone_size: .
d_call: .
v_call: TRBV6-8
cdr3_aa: CASSGLGRNNEQFF
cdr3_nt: TGTGCCAGCAGTGGACTTGGTCGGAACAATGAGCAGTTCTTC

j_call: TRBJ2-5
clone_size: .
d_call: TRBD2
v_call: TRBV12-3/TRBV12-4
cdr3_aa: CASSGSSGGMETQYF
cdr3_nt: TGTGCCAGCAGTGGATCTAGCGGGGGAATGGAGACCCAGTACTTC

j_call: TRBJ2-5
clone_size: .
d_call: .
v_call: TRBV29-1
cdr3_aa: CSARVSNGETQYF
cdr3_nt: TGCAGCGCGCGGGTCTCCAATGGAGAGACCCAGTACTTC

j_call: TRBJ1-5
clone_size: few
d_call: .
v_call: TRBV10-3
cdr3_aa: CAISRRWVGDQPQHF
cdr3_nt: TGTGCCATCAGTCGCCGGTGGGTGGGGGATCAGCCCCAGCATTTT

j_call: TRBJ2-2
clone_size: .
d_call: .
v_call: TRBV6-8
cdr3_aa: CASEGTGELFF
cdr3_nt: TGTGCCAGCGAAGGCACCGGGGAGCTGTTTTTT

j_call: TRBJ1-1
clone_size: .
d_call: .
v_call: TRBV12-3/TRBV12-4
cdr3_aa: CASSSPDVGDTEAFF
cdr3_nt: TGTGCCAGCAGTTCTCCGGACGTTGGAGACACTGAAGCTTTCTTT

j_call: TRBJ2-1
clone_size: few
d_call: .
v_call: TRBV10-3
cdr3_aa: CAISESGSHNEQFF
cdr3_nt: TGTGCCATCAGTGAGTCAGGCTCCCACAATGAGCAGTTCTTC

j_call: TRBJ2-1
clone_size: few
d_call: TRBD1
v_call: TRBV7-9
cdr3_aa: CASSGGDRGQFF
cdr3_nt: TGTGCCAGCAGCGGGGGGGACAGGGGCCAGTTCTTC

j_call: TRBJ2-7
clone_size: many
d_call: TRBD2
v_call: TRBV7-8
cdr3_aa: CASRRAGASYEQYF
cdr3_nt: TGTGCCAGCAGACGAGCGGGGGCCTCCTACGAGCAGTACTTC

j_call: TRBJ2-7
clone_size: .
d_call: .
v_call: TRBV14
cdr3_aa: CASSQVDREGKEQYF
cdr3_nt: TGTGCCAGCAGCCAAGTCGACAGGGAGGGAAAAGAGCAGTACTTC

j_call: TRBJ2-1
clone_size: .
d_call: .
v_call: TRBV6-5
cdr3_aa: CASSYRGANEQFF
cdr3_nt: TGTGCCAGCAGTTACAGGGGTGCGAATGAGCAGTTCTTC

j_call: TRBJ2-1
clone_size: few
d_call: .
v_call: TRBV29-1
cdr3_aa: CSVEGGNYNEQFF
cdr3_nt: TGCAGCGTTGAAGGGGGAAACTACAATGAGCAGTTCTTC

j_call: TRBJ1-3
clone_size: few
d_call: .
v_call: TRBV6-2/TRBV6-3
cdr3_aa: CASSYYLRSIISGNTIYF
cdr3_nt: TGTGCCAGCAGTTACTACTTGCGCTCTATCATCTCTGGAAACACCATATATTTT

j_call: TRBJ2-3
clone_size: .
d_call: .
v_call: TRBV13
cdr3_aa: CASSVGRADTQYF
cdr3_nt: TGTGCCAGCAGCGTAGGACGGGCAGATACGCAGTATTTT

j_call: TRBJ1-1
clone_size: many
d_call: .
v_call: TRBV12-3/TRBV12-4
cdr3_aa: CASSFGAGTEAFF
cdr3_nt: TGTGCCAGCAGTTTTGGCGCAGGCACTGAAGCTTTCTTT

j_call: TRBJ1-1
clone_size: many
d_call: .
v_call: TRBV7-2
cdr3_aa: CASSLAPPLNTEAFF
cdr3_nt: TGTGCCAGCAGCTTAGCTCCCCCCCTGAACACTGAAGCTTTCTTT

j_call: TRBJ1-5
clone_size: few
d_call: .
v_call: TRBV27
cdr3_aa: CASSLWGATDQPQHF
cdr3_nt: TGTGCCAGCAGTTTATGGGGGGCTACCGATCAGCCCCAGCATTTT

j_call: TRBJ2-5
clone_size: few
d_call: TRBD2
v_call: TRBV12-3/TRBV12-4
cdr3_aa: CASSFWPSGGAEPQETQYF
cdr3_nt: TGTGCCAGCAGTTTTTGGCCTAGCGGGGGGGCGGAGCCCCAAGAGACCCAGTACTTC

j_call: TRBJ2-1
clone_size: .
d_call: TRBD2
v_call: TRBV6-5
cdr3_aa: CASYPSGTPSHEQFF
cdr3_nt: TGTGCCAGTTACCCCAGCGGGACCCCCTCCCATGAGCAGTTCTTC